The present T cell receptor (beta chain) was sequenced within a study of blood T cell repertoires in COVID-19 (TCRdb year 2020). With respect to the entire study: Collaborator samples came from the United States, Italy and Spain and covered acute and convalescent phases of COVID-19. The material from the prospective study consisted of cDNA or gDNA derived from T cells, B-cell-depleted T cells, or PBMCs. Subjects who had been exposed to COVID-19, were actively infected with it, or had recovered from it provided the deeply sampled blood TCRbeta repertoires that made up the dataset. The repertoires were released in a freely available public database meant as a resource for research on the immune response to SARS-CoV-2. The samples were drawn from the first 160 participants of the ongoing ImmuneRACE study and from 1,254 subjects provided by 6 global collaborators. Sample metadata almost always included a de-identified subject ID, COVID-19 status, age in years and sex. Where available, HLA class I and class II types were taken from metadata supplied by the sample provider and were not determined by assay-based typing.

From its cysteine to its phenylalanine, the CDR3 spans 17 amino acids. Of all the DNA, just the CDR3 is kept, 51 bases in frame from base 1. Note on this clone: Its antigen is currently not known. Base qualities are not at hand, and no much larger clone is one base apart.

Collaborating institutions collected whole blood in K2EDTA tubes following their own protocols. For TCRbeta analysis, collaborators shipped samples in one of three forms: frozen whole blood, isolated PBMCs, or DNA extracted from either of those sample types. Results and caveats for the whole study, not just this receptor: How much clinical and demographic metadata was included differed by source and by participant, and the metadata was provided uncurated.

TCRbeta CDR3 regions were amplified from genomic DNA by means of the immunoSEQ Assay, a bias-controlled multiplex PCR. The study's own analysis went as follows. Nucleated cell counts per sample were estimated from amplification of reference gene primers within the assay. To quantify the absolute abundance of each unique TCRbeta CDR3 rearrangement, sequence reads were collapsed and filtered. Productive Simpson clonality was computed per sample as the square root of Simpson's diversity index over productive rearrangements. The source is immuneACCESS, and TCRdb retained only in-frame sequences with V and J called. Part of the clones is not carried over; for the studies checked, unresolved V genes explain less than half of this, and the remainder is unexplained. V and J calls and clone size are those listed in that table; D and trimming were worked out from the DNA. The sample records about 230,000 clones, approximately 85% of which are singletons. Jointly, the top ten make up about 0.93% of the sample.

Sequences were obtained from peripheral blood. This chain joins TRBV12-2 to TRBJ2-7; the table assigns TRBD2, which was not confirmed against the DNA. TRBV12-2 has pseudogene status. The clonotype comes from a man aged 40-50 years with acute or convalescent COVID-19. The CDR3 region: CASRPLRTSGRQYEQYF. The sequenced DNA is TGTGCAAGTCGCCCATTACGGACTAGCGGGCGTCAGTACGAGCAGTACTTC.